The 8 T cell receptor beta chains reported below all come from one sample, sequenced in a study of spatial heterogeneity in lung cancer. The time point is: sample taken at primary tumor resection. Frozen PBMC, nontumor lung or tumor provided whole RNA, which was sequenced unsorted. TCRdb analysed the 5' RACE reads with MiXCR anew, one entry per CDR3 protein. The table lists around 45,000 distinct CDR3 sequences, roughly 13% of them singletons, with 56% in the top ten. The input for sequencing was PBMCs, taken at surgery. The source of these receptors is a male donor with early-stage non-small cell lung cancer.

The chain recombines TRBV7-2 with TRBJ1-5; 9 bases line up with TRBD1. Trimming at V came to 4 bases and at J to 7 bases, leaving 8 bases not matched to a gene. Germline V lookup: CDR1 SGHTA, CDR2 FQGNSA. CDR3 length equals 15 residues. For the CDR3, the DNA is TGTGCCAGCAGCTGGCGGACAGGGGAAGGCCAGCCCCAGCATTTT. It is translated as CASSWRTGEGQPQHF.

This chain uses TRBV7-2 with TRBJ2-6, with TRBD2 as a possible D gene (5 bases). This CDR3 comprises 16 residues. Trimming removed 6 bases from V and 1 base from J, with 13 bases in between. From germline, CDR1 is SGHTA and CDR2 FQGNSA. In nucleotides, the CDR3 is TGTGCCAGCAGGAGACGGGGTTCGTCTGGGGCCAACGTCCTGACTTTC. Protein product: CASRRRGSSGANVLTF.

The rearrangement uses TRBV6-1 and TRBJ2-3; D ambiguous. Germline-derived CDR1 and CDR2 are MNHNS and SASEGT. The V gene lost 3 bases and the J gene lost 0 bases, with 13 bases spanning the gap. The CDR3 is made up of 16 amino acids. As DNA, the CDR3 is TGTGCCAGCAGTGATAGGAGCATTTCTAGCACAGATACGCAGTATTTT. It is translated as CASSDRSISSTDTQYF.

A few counts support this clonotype. This sequence joins TRBV2 and TRBJ2-1; 9 bases are shared with TRBD2. With V trimmed by 6 bases and J by 4 bases, 13 bases remained unmatched. CDR3 size: 17 residues. Germline V gives CDR1 SNHLY, CDR2 FYNNEI. CDR3 nucleotide sequence: TGTGCCAGCAGCAGAGCTAGCGGGGCTCCAGGATACAATGAGCAGTTCTTC. Its protein is CASSRASGAPGYNEQFF. Using reference TRBV2 and TRBJ2-1 for the parts outside the CDR3, the full variable domain is EPEVTQTPSHQVTQMGQEVILRCVPISNHLYFYWYRQILGQKVEFLVSFYNNEISEKSEIFDDQFSVERPDGSNFTLKIRSTKLEDSAMYFCASSRASGAPGYNEQFFGPGTRLTVL.

The J gene is TRBJ2-7, the V gene TRBV4-1, with 10 nucleotides matching TRBD1. The CDR3 runs to 15 residues. Losses at the gene ends were 3 bases for V and 2 bases for J; bases not matched to a gene: 4. Germline V lookup: CDR1 MGHRA, CDR2 YSYEKL. For the CDR3, the DNA is TGCGCCAGCAGCCAGGCGGGGACAGGGGCCTACGAGCAGTACTTC. Translated: CASSQAGTGAYEQYF.

The sample holds many counts of this clonotype. The gene calls are TRBV7-8 and TRBJ2-1; no clear D. The CDR3 extends over 11 amino acids. V was cut by 8 bases and J by 4 bases, with 6 bases left in between. CDR1 is SGHVS and CDR2 is FQNEAQ in the germline V gene. The CDR3 loop reads CASLGYNEQFF. The CDR3, as DNA: TGTGCCAGCCTGGGGTACAATGAGCAGTTCTTC.

This clonotype was seen more than once but under ten times. The V gene is TRBV7-6, the J gene TRBJ2-7; 12 positions match TRBD2. CDR1 and CDR2 from the germline V gene are SGHVS and FNYEAQ. The length of the CDR3 is 20 residues. The V gene end was trimmed by 1 base and the J gene end by 2 bases; junction bases not matched to a gene: 15. The CDR3 DNA is TGTGCCAGCAGCTTAGGGACGCCGACTAGCGGGAGAGGCGGCACCTACGAGCAGTACTTC. As protein: CASSLGTPTSGRGGTYEQYF.

The chain links TRBV28 to TRBJ1-2; D gene unclear. The CDR3 totals 17 residues. With 7 bases removed from V and 2 bases from J, the gap between germline ends came to 23 bases. Germline CDR1 and CDR2: MDHEN and SYDVKM. DNA of the CDR3: TGTGCCAGCACCAGCCCCGTGGCGCTGCCCACCAACTATGGCTACACCTTC. Amino acid sequence: CASTSPVALPTNYGYTF.